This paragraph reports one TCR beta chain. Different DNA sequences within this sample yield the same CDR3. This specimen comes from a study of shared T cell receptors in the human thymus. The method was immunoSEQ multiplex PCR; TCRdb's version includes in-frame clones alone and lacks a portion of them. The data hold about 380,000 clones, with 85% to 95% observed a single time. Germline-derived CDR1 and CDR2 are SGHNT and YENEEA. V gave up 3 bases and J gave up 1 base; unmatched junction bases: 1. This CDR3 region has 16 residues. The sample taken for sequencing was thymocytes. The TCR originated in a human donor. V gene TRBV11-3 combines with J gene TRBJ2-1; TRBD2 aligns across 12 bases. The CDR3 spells CASSFGTSGSYNEQFF. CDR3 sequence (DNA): TGTGCCAGCAGCTTCGGGACTAGCGGGTCCTACAATGAGCAGTTCTTC.